This T cell receptor (beta chain) was sequenced for a study of vaccination effects on CD4 cells after COVID-19. General observations from the study: Infection-derived and vaccine-derived clones contracted markedly late after vaccination.

The method was immunoSEQ multiplex PCR; TCRdb's version includes in-frame clones alone and lacks a portion of them. Of 20,000 to 25,000 clones in the sample, approximately 64% are singletons; the top ten hold 11%. Before sequencing, viral peptide pools were used by the ViraFEST assay to expand antigen-specific CD4+ T cells. CD4+ T cell isolation took place after approximately ten days of culture. Nobody among the vaccine recipients had prior SARS-CoV-2 infection (nucleocapsid antibodies were negative). They grew over 1.5 million PBMC in each well, adding 10 IU/ml IL-2 and about 9.5 ug/ml peptides. CDR1 is SEHNR and CDR2 is FQNEAQ in the germline V gene (reference sequence). The CDR3 spans 14 residues. V lost 5 bases, J lost 0 bases, and 10 bases lay in between. This clone qualifies as medium-sized. Its cognate antigen is unknown.

The sample in question was CD4+ T cells from PBMCs cultured with HCoV-NL63 spike peptides, obtained before COVID-19 vaccination. This sequence joins TRBV7-9 and TRBJ1-1; no reliable D call. This TCR was recovered from a human donor who received a COVID-19 vaccine. CDR3 sequence: CASSIRALNTEAFF. The CDR3 DNA sequence: TGTGCCAGCAGCATTCGGGCCTTGAACACTGAAGCTTTCTTT.